These T cell receptor beta chains were read from a single sample in a study of Ad26.COV2.S vaccination and SARS-CoV-2 variants. TCRdb's copy holds only in-frame clones and misses some; the assay was immunoSEQ multiplex PCR. In the table there are 300,000 to 400,000 clones, about 91% of which are singletons. The sample consisted of peripheral blood, taken after recovery from COVID-19. The receptors were sampled from a human donor who had recovered from COVID-19. CDR3s leave out the opening cysteine and the closing phenylalanine or tryptophan. A D gene is named only where the DNA matches it firmly.

d_gene: .; v_gene: TRBV12-2; j_gene: TRBJ1-2; len: 11; CDR3aa: ASRRSSNYGYT
d_gene: .; v_gene: TRBV6-2/TRBV6-3; j_gene: TRBJ1-6; len: 12; CDR3aa: ASTPSGVNSPLH
d_gene: .; v_gene: TRBV5-1; j_gene: TRBJ2-1; len: 13; CDR3aa: ASSLIQGSYNEQF
d_gene: .; v_gene: TRBV19; j_gene: TRBJ1-5; len: 12; CDR3aa: ASSRAGWNQPQH
d_gene: TRBD1; v_gene: TRBV13; j_gene: TRBJ2-7; len: 11; CDR3aa: ASSQGTAFEQY
d_gene: TRBD1; v_gene: TRBV6-5; j_gene: TRBJ2-1; len: 11; CDR3aa: ATPGQGVNEQF
d_gene: TRBD1; v_gene: TRBV2; j_gene: TRBJ2-1; len: 13; CDR3aa: ASRSGTGDRDEQF
d_gene: .; v_gene: TRBV19; j_gene: TRBJ2-1; len: 11; CDR3aa: ASSIGGAGEQF
d_gene: .; v_gene: TRBV14; j_gene: TRBJ1-1; len: 12; CDR3aa: ASSQERLNTEAF
d_gene: TRBD1; v_gene: TRBV6-5; j_gene: TRBJ2-7; len: 14; CDR3aa: ASSYGWGQGSYEQY
d_gene: .; v_gene: TRBV10-2; j_gene: TRBJ2-7; len: 11; CDR3aa: ASSDVGFFEQY
d_gene: .; v_gene: TRBV2; j_gene: TRBJ2-7; len: 11; CDR3aa: ASSDGRSYEQY
d_gene: .; v_gene: TRBV11-2; j_gene: TRBJ2-1; len: 12; CDR3aa: ASSLEGVRDEQF
d_gene: .; v_gene: TRBV6-5; j_gene: TRBJ1-5; len: 11; CDR3aa: ASGWGKNQPQH
d_gene: TRBD1; v_gene: TRBV18; j_gene: TRBJ2-7; len: 12; CDR3aa: ASSRDSLSYEQY
d_gene: .; v_gene: TRBV9; j_gene: TRBJ1-6; len: 12; CDR3aa: ASSAGSPNSPLH
d_gene: .; v_gene: TRBV7-2; j_gene: TRBJ1-2; len: 14; CDR3aa: ASSPRVLAGDTGYT
d_gene: .; v_gene: TRBV5-1; j_gene: TRBJ2-5; len: 13; CDR3aa: ASSKSQGLEETQY
d_gene: TRBD2; v_gene: TRBV13; j_gene: TRBJ2-7; len: 12; CDR3aa: ASKRAGGAYEQY
d_gene: TRBD2; v_gene: TRBV4-1; j_gene: TRBJ2-7; len: 13; CDR3aa: ASSQDISGGYEQY
d_gene: .; v_gene: TRBV18; j_gene: TRBJ2-5; len: 12; CDR3aa: ASSPTGPQETQY
d_gene: .; v_gene: TRBV7-9; j_gene: TRBJ2-1; len: 13; CDR3aa: ASSLFNGMDSEQF
d_gene: TRBD1; v_gene: TRBV7-8; j_gene: TRBJ1-2; len: 14; CDR3aa: ASSFSLQGANYGYT
d_gene: .; v_gene: TRBV11-2; j_gene: TRBJ1-1; len: 14; CDR3aa: ASSLGHPGTNTEAF
d_gene: .; v_gene: TRBV18; j_gene: TRBJ2-1; len: 14; CDR3aa: ASSPPAGTSYNEQF
d_gene: TRBD1; v_gene: TRBV7-9; j_gene: TRBJ1-2; len: 13; CDR3aa: ASNAGTGSNYGYT
d_gene: .; v_gene: TRBV2; j_gene: TRBJ1-5; len: 12; CDR3aa: ASSGGPSRRPQH
d_gene: .; v_gene: TRBV5-4; j_gene: TRBJ2-7; len: 12; CDR3aa: ASSLTSRASEQY
d_gene: .; v_gene: TRBV6-5; j_gene: TRBJ2-1; len: 10; CDR3aa: ASSLPYNEQF
d_gene: .; v_gene: TRBV12-3/TRBV12-4; j_gene: TRBJ1-5; len: 11; CDR3aa: ASSWGSRQPQH
d_gene: TRBD2; v_gene: TRBV6-1; j_gene: TRBJ2-5; len: 13; CDR3aa: ASSDLAGGQETQY
d_gene: TRBD1; v_gene: TRBV13; j_gene: TRBJ2-1; len: 12; CDR3aa: AITRTGQNGEQF
d_gene: .; v_gene: TRBV19; j_gene: TRBJ2-3; len: 12; CDR3aa: ASSIRGDTDTQY
d_gene: TRBD2; v_gene: TRBV28; j_gene: TRBJ2-3; len: 14; CDR3aa: ASSSAGGTSTDTQY
d_gene: .; v_gene: TRBV3-1/TRBV3-2; j_gene: TRBJ2-7; len: 13; CDR3aa: ASSQAGRSSYEQY
d_gene: .; v_gene: TRBV3-1/TRBV3-2; j_gene: TRBJ2-3; len: 15; CDR3aa: ASSPHGEAGFTDTQY
d_gene: TRBD2; v_gene: TRBV5-1; j_gene: TRBJ2-3; len: 14; CDR3aa: ASRDSLAGGTDTQY
d_gene: TRBD1; v_gene: TRBV6-5; j_gene: TRBJ2-5; len: 13; CDR3aa: ASSPGTGVGETQY
d_gene: .; v_gene: TRBV27; j_gene: TRBJ1-5; len: 13; CDR3aa: ASSFSLNSNQPQH
d_gene: .; v_gene: TRBV11-2; j_gene: TRBJ1-1; len: 12; CDR3aa: ASSLGTVNTEAF